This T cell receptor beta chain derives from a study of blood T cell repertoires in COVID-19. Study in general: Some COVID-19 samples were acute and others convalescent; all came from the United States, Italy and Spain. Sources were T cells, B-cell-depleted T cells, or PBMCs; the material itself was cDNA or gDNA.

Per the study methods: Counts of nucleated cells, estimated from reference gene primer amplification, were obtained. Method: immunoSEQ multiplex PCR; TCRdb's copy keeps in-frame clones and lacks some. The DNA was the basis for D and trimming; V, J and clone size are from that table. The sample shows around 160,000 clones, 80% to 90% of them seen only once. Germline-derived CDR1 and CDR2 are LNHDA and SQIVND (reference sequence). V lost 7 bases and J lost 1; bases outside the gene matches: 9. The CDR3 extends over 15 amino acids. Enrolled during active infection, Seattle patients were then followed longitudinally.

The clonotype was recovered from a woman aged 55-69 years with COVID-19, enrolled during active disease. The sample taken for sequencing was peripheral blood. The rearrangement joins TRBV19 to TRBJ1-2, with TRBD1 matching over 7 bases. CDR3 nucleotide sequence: TGTGCCAGTACCGAGGGACAGAGCTATAACTATGGCTACACCTTC. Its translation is CASTEGQSYNYGYTF.